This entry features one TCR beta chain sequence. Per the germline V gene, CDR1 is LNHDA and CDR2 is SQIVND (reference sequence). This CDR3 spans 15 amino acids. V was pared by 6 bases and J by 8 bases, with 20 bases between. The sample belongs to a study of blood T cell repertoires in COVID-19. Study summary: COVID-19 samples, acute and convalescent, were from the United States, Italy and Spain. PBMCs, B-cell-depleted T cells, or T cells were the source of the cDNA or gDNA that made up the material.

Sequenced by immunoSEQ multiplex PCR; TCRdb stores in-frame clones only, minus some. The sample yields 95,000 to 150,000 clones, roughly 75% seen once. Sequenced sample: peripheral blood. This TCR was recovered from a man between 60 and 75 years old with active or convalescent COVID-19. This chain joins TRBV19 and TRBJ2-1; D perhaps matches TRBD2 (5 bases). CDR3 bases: TGTGCCAGTAGGACTACATCGTTGGGGAATTATGAGCAGTTCTTC. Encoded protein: CASRTTSLGNYEQFF.